This TCR beta chain is drawn from a study of T cells in Graves' hyperthyroidism and ophthalmopathy. Overall study results and limits: Among clonotypes expanded in thyroid above 0.001, most were also found in blood.

This clonotype was counted at least ten times. Its antigen is currently unknown. Trimming took 6 bases from V and 5 from J; bases not matched to a gene: 8. The germline V gene has CDR1 MDHEN and CDR2 SYDVKM. This CDR3 comprises 16 residues. TCR beta CDR3 sequences were amplified from RNA transcripts. Researchers ran a first-round RT-PCR on the TCR CDR3 using the HTBI primer set. Using its own MiXCR run on the multiplex PCR reads, TCRdb lists one record per CDR3 protein. The table records about 560,000 distinct CDR3 sequences, 12% to 15% of them present only once. This receptor was identified in a woman aged 40-49 years with Graves' hyperthyroidism. What was sequenced was blood. This chain joins TRBV28 and TRBJ2-2; the match to TRBD2 covers 11 bases. As DNA, the CDR3 is TGTGCCAGCAGCCTTATAGCGGGAGGGCGGACCGGGGAGCTGTTTTTT. It codes for CASSLIAGGRTGELFF.